This T cell receptor (beta chain) was captured by sequencing in a study of cytomegalovirus exposure and HLA in healthy donors. Study-wide results and limits: According to a later analysis, most TCR beta chains associated with CMV appeared HLA-restricted. In vitro testing confirmed a few CMV-associated chains as specific for CMV antigens. Most TCR beta V segments were productive about 87% or about 30% of the time in an earlier analysis.

The PCR employed 60 Vbeta primers together with 13 Jbeta primers. Profiled with immunoSEQ multiplex PCR; TCRdb holds only in-frame clones, not every one. The sample includes some 150,000 clones, around 80% seen only once; the top ten take about 5.2%. As regards this clone: Its matching antigen is unknown.

The CDR3 length is 16 residues. The J segment lost 5 bases and the V segment lost 3 bases, leaving 10 bases of the junction unmatched. Germline-derived CDR1 and CDR2 are LGHNA and YNFKEQ. The sequence derives from a young man in good health and CMV-seropositive. The gene calls are TRBV4-2 and TRBJ1-5; 7 bases are shared with TRBD1. Material for sequencing was PBMCs. The CDR3 DNA reads as TGTGCCAGCAGCCACGAACAGGGGAAGAAGCATCAGCCCCAGCATTTT. Translated, it gives CASSHEQGKKHQPQHF.